These 24 T cell receptor beta chains were sequenced from one sample in a study of Graves' ophthalmopathy and Graves' hyperthyroidism. Scientists amplified the TCR beta CDR3 regions from RNA transcripts. Amplification began with first-round RT-PCR using HTBI primers, then second-round multiplex PCR was performed. From the multiplex PCR reads, TCRdb called clonotypes with MiXCR, one entry per CDR3 protein. Here the sample spans 500,000 to 800,000 distinct CDR3 sequences, about two fifths being singletons. Sequencing was done on a sample of peripheral blood. The source is an adult man with Graves' ophthalmopathy.

This clonotype was recorded many times. The rearrangement uses TRBV24-1 and TRBJ2-2; 8 bases map to TRBD2. From germline, CDR1 is KGHDR and CDR2 SFDVKD. The J segment lost 0 bases and the V segment lost 3 bases, leaving 2 bases of the junction unmatched. The CDR3 has 16 residues. CDR3 bases: TGTGCCACCAGTGATACTAGCGGTTCGAACACCGGGGAGCTGTTTTTT. Its translation: CATSDTSGSNTGELFF.

This clonotype was seen only a few times. The rearrangement joins TRBV7-8 to TRBJ2-7; D is unclear. This CDR3 contains 16 residues. The V gene lost 3 bases and the J gene lost 0 bases, with 15 bases spanning the gap. Germline V gene lookup returns CDR1 SGHVS and CDR2 FQNEAQ. The CDR3 protein is CASSLARSGLSYEQYF. The CDR3 DNA sequence: TGTGCCAGCAGCTTGGCGAGGTCGGGCCTCTCCTACGAGCAGTACTTC. Looking up the rest from reference TRBV7-8 and TRBJ2-7 gives the full variable domain: GAGVSQSPRYKVAKRGQDVALRCDPISGHVSLFWYQQALGQGPEFLTYFQNEAQLDKSGLPSDRFFAERPEGSVSTLKIQRTQQEDSAVYLCASSLARSGLSYEQYFGPGTRLTVT.

This rearrangement joins TRBV7-9 to TRBJ2-7; D is tentatively TRBD1 or TRBD2 (5 bases each). Trimming shortened V by 7 bases and J by 6 bases, and 13 bases separated the two germline ends. The germline gives CDR1 SEHNR, CDR2 FQNEAQ (reference sequence). The CDR3 consists of 12 residues. The CDR3 here is CASIQGGSEQYF. The CDR3 region has the DNA TGTGCCAGCATCCAGGGTGGGAGCGAGCAGTACTTC.

The chain uses TRBV25-1 and TRBJ2-3, with 8 positions matching TRBD2. Germline V gene data show CDR1 as MGHDK and CDR2 as SYGVNS. The CDR3 extends over 15 amino acids. V was pared by 1 base and J by 3 bases, with 3 bases of the junction left unmatched. Written as DNA, the CDR3 is TGTGCCAGCAGTGAATTGTTAGCGGGGACAGATACGCAGTATTTT. It encodes CASSELLAGTDTQYF.

The V call is TRBV12-5, the J call TRBJ2-7; 11 positions match TRBD1. The germline CDR1 and CDR2 sequences are LGHNT and FRNRAP. The CDR3 loop spans 16 amino acids. CDR3 in DNA: TGTGCCAGCAGTTTATCGGGGACAGGGGGAGCCGACGAGCAGTACTTC. As protein: CASSLSGTGGADEQYF.

The table lists this clonotype with a few counts. The chain couples TRBV2 to TRBJ2-7, with 8 positions matching TRBD1. Trimming cost V 6 bases and J 12 bases; bases outside gene matches: 4. The CDR3 contains 10 residues. The V gene's germline CDR1 is SNHLY and CDR2 FYNNEI. In DNA form, the CDR3 reads TGTGCCAGCAGGGCGGGACAGGCGTACTTC. Protein: CASRAGQAYF.

The table lists this clonotype with many counts. The chain joins TRBV10-3 to TRBJ2-5; D is undetermined. V was pared by 7 bases and J by 2 bases, with 11 bases between. The CDR3 loop spans 13 amino acids. CDR1 ENHRY and CDR2 SYGVKD come from the germline V gene. CDR3 in amino acids: CAINRAEQETQYF. CDR3 bases: TGTGCCATCAATAGGGCAGAACAAGAGACCCAGTACTTC.

Concerning this clonotype: Given a much more abundant clone one base away, this may be a read error. CDR3 residues: CASGSGTSGLKETQYF. The CDR3 DNA reads TGTGCCAGCGGCTCTGGGACTAGCGGGTTGAAAGAGACCCAGTACTTC. J is TRBJ2-5 and V is TRBV2, with TRBD2 identical over 12 bases. In germline, CDR1 is SNHLY, CDR2 FYNNEI. V shed 8 bases and J 3 bases; nucleotides not matched to a gene: 10. This CDR3 is built from 16 residues. The whole variable domain, filled in from reference TRBV2 and TRBJ2-5, reads EPEVTQTPSHQVTQMGQEVILRCVPISNHLYFYWYRQILGQKVEFLVSFYNNEISEKSEIFDDQFSVERPDGSNFTLKIRSTKLEDSAMYFCASGSGTSGLKETQYFGPGTRLLVL.

This clonotype was observed at least ten times. The chain joins TRBV20-1 to TRBJ1-6; D is uncertain. The V gene's germline CDR1 is DFQATT and CDR2 SNEGSKA (reference sequence). With 6 bases removed from V and 8 bases from J, the gap between germline ends came to 11 bases. The CDR3 is made up of 12 amino acids. CDR3 loop: CSAHRRDSPLHF. The CDR3 bases are TGCAGTGCCCACCGTCGTGATTCACCCCTCCACTTT.

Worth noting for this clonotype: The junction shows a germline mismatch at one end, possibly a read error. The chain links TRBV29-1 to TRBJ2-6; 9 bases fit TRBD1. Germline lookup yields CDR1 SQVTM and CDR2 ANQGSEA. The CDR3 contains 14 residues. CDR3 protein: CSVEGELRTGAEAF. The CDR3 nucleotides are TGCAGCGTTGAGGGCGAACTTCGGACAGGGGCTGAAGCTTTC.

This clonotype was seen many times. V is TRBV6-6 and J is TRBJ1-3; D not resolved. The CDR3 contains 16 residues. In germline, CDR1 is MNHNY, CDR2 SVGAGI (reference sequence). V was clipped by 2 bases and J by 0 bases, with 11 bases between them. The chain's CDR3 is CASSYLGLISGNTIYF. Here the CDR3 DNA reads TGTGCCAGCAGTTACCTAGGACTGATCTCTGGAAACACCATATATTTT.

This clonotype was seen at least ten times. This sequence joins TRBV9 and TRBJ1-6; the D gene is possibly TRBD1 (5 bases). The germline V gene has CDR1 SGDLS and CDR2 YYNGEE. Trimming pared 4 bases from V and 7 bases from J, leaving 15 bases between. The CDR3 length is 15 residues. Here the CDR3 DNA reads TGTGCCAGCAGCTCCCAGGGACCGACCAATTCACCCCTCCACTTT. This codes for CASSSQGPTNSPLHF.

Notes on this clonotype: Being one base from a much bigger clone, this may be a read error. The chain joins TRBV7-2 to TRBJ2-7, with D perhaps assigned TRBD1 or TRBD2 (5 bases each). The CDR3 covers 13 residues. CDR1 and CDR2 (germline): SGHTA, FQGNSA. CDR3: CASRADTLYGQYF. The CDR3 nucleotides read TGTGCCAGCAGAGCGGACACCCTCTACGGGCAGTACTTC.

This clonotype was detected many times. The chain recombines TRBV12-3 or TRBV12-4 with TRBJ2-7; 7 positions match TRBD1. V shed 6 bases, J shed 5 bases, and the junction held 4 bases outside the gene matches. The CDR3 length is 12 residues. CDR3 protein: CASSKGAHEQYF. CDR3 DNA sequence: TGTGCCAGCAGCAAGGGGGCCCACGAGCAGTACTTC.

This clonotype was detected many times. This chain joins TRBV11-3 and TRBJ2-5; 8 bases are shared with TRBD2. Germline CDR1 SGHNT, CDR2 YENEEA. With V trimmed by 2 bases and J by 5 bases, 4 bases remained unmatched. The CDR3 loop spans 14 amino acids. The CDR3, as DNA: TGTGCCAGCAGCTTAAGAGCGGGAGAGGAGACCCAGTACTTC. Encoded protein: CASSLRAGEETQYF.

This clonotype was detected many times. The J gene is TRBJ2-7, the V gene TRBV12-3 or TRBV12-4; the D is unclear. CDR3 length equals 11 residues. The V end lost 6 bases, the J end lost 9 bases, and 12 bases lay between the germline ends. Here the CDR3 reads CASSLSAVQYF. In nucleotides, the CDR3 is TGTGCCAGCAGCCTTTCGGCGGTGCAGTACTTC.

Ten or more counts support this clonotype. CDR3 loop: CASSATGEGQYF. The CDR3 DNA sequence: TGTGCCAGCAGCGCAACGGGAGAGGGGCAGTACTTC. The chain recombines TRBV9 with TRBJ2-7, with TRBD2 as a possible D gene (6 bases). Germline V lookup: CDR1 SGDLS, CDR2 YYNGEE. The CDR3 sequence is 12 residues long. Deletions cut 3 bases from V and 9 bases from J, with 13 bases between.

This clonotype was seen many times. The chain carries TRBV14 and TRBJ1-1; D ambiguous. Germline V gene lookup returns CDR1 SGHDN and CDR2 FVKESK. V lost 5 bases and J 4 bases, leaving 11 bases between the germline ends. This CDR3 has 13 residues. The CDR3 DNA is TGTGCCAGCAGCGATTTGTGGGGCACTGAAGCTTTCTTT. Amino acid sequence: CASSDLWGTEAFF.

The table lists this clonotype with many counts. This chain uses TRBV7-2 with TRBJ2-2, with 8 bases fitting TRBD1. The V gene's germline CDR1 is SGHTA and CDR2 FQGNSA. This CDR3 is built from 15 residues. The trim removed 5 bases at V and 1 base at J, leaving 3 bases unmatched. The CDR3 sequence is CASSITGGNTGELFF. The CDR3 nucleotides are TGTGCCAGCAGCATAACAGGGGGGAACACCGGGGAGCTGTTTTTT.

There are many counts of this clonotype. The V gene is TRBV20-1, the J gene TRBJ1-5; D is possibly TRBD1 (5 bases). The CDR3 consists of 14 residues. V lost 0 bases and J 6 bases, leaving 12 bases between the germline ends. The germline V gene has CDR1 DFQATT and CDR2 SNEGSKA (reference sequence). The CDR3 coding sequence is TGCAGTGCTAGAGAACCGGGGCAGGGTCAGCCCCAGCATTTT. It is translated as CSAREPGQGQPQHF.

With regard to this clonotype: This may stem from a read error, because a much larger clone lies one nucleotide away. V usage is TRBV20-1 and J usage is TRBJ1-5; unclear D gene. Germline CDR1 is DFQATT and CDR2 is SNEGSKA (reference sequence). The CDR3 extends over 14 amino acids. The DNA for the CDR3 is TGCAGTGCTAGTCGGGGTCGCAACAATCAGCCCCGGCATTTT. It encodes CSASRGRNNQPRHF.

This clonotype occurred many times. V is TRBV19 and J is TRBJ2-7; TRBD1 matches 8 bases. Germline V gives CDR1 LNHDA, CDR2 SQIVND (reference sequence). This CDR3 has 13 amino acids. V was pared by 10 bases and J by 5 bases, with 10 bases of the junction left unmatched. The CDR3 loop is CATTGQGHDEQYF. CDR3 DNA sequence: TGTGCCACGACTGGACAGGGTCACGACGAGCAGTACTTC.

The chain links TRBV4-1 to TRBJ1-1, with D uncertain. CDR1 MGHRA and CDR2 YSYEKL come from the germline V gene. There are 15 residues in the CDR3. V dropped 1 base and J dropped 0 bases, with 9 bases sitting between them. CDR3 DNA sequence: TGCGCCAGCAGCCAAGTCACAGCGATGAACACTGAAGCTTTCTTT. Encoded protein: CASSQVTAMNTEAFF.

This clonotype occurred many times. The chain uses TRBV20-1 and TRBJ1-2; D not resolved. The V and J ends lost 3 bases and 4 bases respectively, with 9 bases between them. The CDR3 contains 12 residues. CDR1 DFQATT and CDR2 SNEGSKA come from the germline V gene (reference sequence). CDR3 DNA sequence: TGCAGTGCTAGTTCACTAGGCTATGGCTACACCTTC. Residues: CSASSLGYGYTF.